This record covers a single T cell receptor beta chain. This clonotype came up a few times. Its antigen remains unidentified. The input lacks base qualities; no much larger clone sits a single base away. These data belong to a study of response to subunit inactivated influenza vaccine (dated by TCRdb to between 2017 and 2018). For the study in its entirety: The study used deep quantitative T cell receptor repertoire profiling to track responses to a trivalent subunit inactivated influenza vaccine. Findings and caveats that apply to the study as a whole: It was suggested by the authors that each seasonal influenza vaccination may recruit only a limited number of new T cells.

Libraries were prepared through RT-PCR. Sequencer: Illumina HiSeq 2500. Through fastp at Q25 and MiXCR, TCRdb rebuilt clones from the public reads, retaining in-frame beta chains. Rows merge per CDR3 protein into single entries with the most common DNA and genes. The sample table lists more than 250,000 distinct CDR3 sequences, less than 25% of them with a count of one. The biggest ten clones account for 10% of the sample. The V and J ends are trimmed by 2 bases and 0 bases, leaving 8 bases between them. The cysteine opens and the phenylalanine closes a CDR3 of 15 amino acids. Only the CDR3 region is kept as DNA, spanning 45 bases read in frame from base 1. Per the germline V gene (reference sequence), DFQATT is the CDR1 and SNEGSKA is the CDR2.

Specimen: PBMCs from blood, collected about 20 months after vaccination. This sequence originates from a man aged 50 to 75 who received an inactivated influenza vaccine. Donor details come from another sample of the same person, matched by shared clones. This chain joins TRBV20-1 to TRBJ1-6, with TRBD1 tentatively as D gene (5 bases match). This receptor carries the CDR3 CSARQDTSYNSPLHF. The base sequence is TGCAGTGCTAGACAGGACACCTCCTATAATTCACCCCTCCACTTT.